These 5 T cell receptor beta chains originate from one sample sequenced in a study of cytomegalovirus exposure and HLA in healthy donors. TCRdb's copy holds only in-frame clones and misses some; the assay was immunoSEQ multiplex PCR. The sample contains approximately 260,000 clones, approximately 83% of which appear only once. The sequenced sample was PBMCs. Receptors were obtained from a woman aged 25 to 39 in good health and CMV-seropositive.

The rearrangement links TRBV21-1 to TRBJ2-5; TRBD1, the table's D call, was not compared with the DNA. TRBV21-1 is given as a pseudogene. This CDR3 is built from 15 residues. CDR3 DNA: TGTGCCAGCAGCAAAGACAGGGGCACTAAAGAGACCCAGTACTTC. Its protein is CASSKDRGTKETQYF.

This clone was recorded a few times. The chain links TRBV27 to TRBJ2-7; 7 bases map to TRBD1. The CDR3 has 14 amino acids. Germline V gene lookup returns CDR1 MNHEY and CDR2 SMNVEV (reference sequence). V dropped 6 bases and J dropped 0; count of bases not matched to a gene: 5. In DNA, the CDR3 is TGTGCCAGCAGACCCGGACAGGTCTCCTACGAGCAGTACTTC. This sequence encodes CASRPGQVSYEQYF.

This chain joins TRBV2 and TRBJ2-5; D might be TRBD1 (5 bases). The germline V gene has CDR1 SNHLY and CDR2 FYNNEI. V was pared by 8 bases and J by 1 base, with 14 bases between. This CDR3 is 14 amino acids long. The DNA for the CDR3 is TGTGCCAGCGGGGCCGGGCTGGGCCAAGAGACCCAGTACTTC. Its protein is CASGAGLGQETQYF. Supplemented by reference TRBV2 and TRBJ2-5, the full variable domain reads EPEVTQTPSHQVTQMGQEVILRCVPISNHLYFYWYRQILGQKVEFLVSFYNNEISEKSEIFDDQFSVERPDGSNFTLKIRSTKLEDSAMYFCASGAGLGQETQYFGPGTRLLVL.

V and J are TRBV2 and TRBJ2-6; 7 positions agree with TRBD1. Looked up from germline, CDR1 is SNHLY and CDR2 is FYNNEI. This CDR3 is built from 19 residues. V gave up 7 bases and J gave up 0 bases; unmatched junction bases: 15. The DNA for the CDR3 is TGTGCCAGCATTAAACCCGCCGGGACAGCACACTCTGGGGCCAACGTCCTGACTTTC. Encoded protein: CASIKPAGTAHSGANVLTF.

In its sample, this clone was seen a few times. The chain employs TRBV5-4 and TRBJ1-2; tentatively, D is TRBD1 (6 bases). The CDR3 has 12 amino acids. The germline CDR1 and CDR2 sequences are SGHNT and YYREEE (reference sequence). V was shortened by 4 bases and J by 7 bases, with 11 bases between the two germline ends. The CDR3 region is CASSETGFGYTF. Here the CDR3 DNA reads TGTGCCAGCAGCGAAACAGGGTTTGGCTACACCTTC.